This T cell receptor beta chain is from a study of T-cell reconstitution after alpha-beta-depleted transplantation in children. Germline loops: CDR1 SGDLS, CDR2 YYNGEE. The CDR3 spans 15 residues. After removal of 2 bases from V and 3 bases from J, the junction contained 5 bases not matched to a gene. The table lists this clonotype with a few counts. Molecular barcoding with unique molecular identifiers was used for the TCRbeta library. TCRdb re-analysed the PCR reads in MiXCR, keeping a single row per CDR3 protein. The table has about 540,000 distinct CDR3 sequences, around 16% seen once. Sequenced here: PBMCs from the stem cell graft donor, sampled from the stem cell graft. This TCR derives from a human donor who donated a stem cell graft to a child with acute lymphoblastic leukemia. V is TRBV9 and J is TRBJ1-1, with 9 bases lining up with TRBD1. This CDR3 reads CASSVGQGTYTEAFF. DNA for the CDR3: TGTGCCAGCAGCGTCGGACAGGGGACCTACACTGAAGCTTTCTTT.